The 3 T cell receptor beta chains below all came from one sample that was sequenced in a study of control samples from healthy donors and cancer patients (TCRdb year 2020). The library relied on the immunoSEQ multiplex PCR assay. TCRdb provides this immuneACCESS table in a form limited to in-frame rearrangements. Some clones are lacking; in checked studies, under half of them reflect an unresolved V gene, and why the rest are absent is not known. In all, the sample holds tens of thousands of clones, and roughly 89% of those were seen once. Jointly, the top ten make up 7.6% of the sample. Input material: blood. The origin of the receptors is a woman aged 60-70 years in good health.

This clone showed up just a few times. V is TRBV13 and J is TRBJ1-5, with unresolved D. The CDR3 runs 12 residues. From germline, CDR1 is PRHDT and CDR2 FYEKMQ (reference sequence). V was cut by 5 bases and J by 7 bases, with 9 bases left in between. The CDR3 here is CASSLHGQPQHF. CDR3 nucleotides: TGTGCCAGCAGCCTCCATGGCCAGCCCCAGCATTTT.

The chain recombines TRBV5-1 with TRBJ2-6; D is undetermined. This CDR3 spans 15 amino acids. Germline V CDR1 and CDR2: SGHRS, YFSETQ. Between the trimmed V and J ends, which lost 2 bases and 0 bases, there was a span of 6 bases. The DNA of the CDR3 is TGCGCCAGCAGCTTTAGGAGCTCTGGGGCCAACGTCCTGACTTTC. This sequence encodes CASSFRSSGANVLTF.

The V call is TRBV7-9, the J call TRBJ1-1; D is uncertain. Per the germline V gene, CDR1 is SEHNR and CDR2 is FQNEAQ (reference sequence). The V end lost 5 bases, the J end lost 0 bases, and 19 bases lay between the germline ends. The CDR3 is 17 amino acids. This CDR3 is CASSPLSLRQLNTEAFF. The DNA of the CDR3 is TGTGCCAGCAGCCCCCTCTCCCTGAGGCAGCTGAACACTGAAGCTTTCTTT. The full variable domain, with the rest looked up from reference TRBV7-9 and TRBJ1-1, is DTGVSQNPRHKITKRGQNVTFRCDPISEHNRLYWYRQTLGQGPEFLTYFQNEAQLEKSRLLSDRFSAERPKGSFSTLEIQRTEQGDSAMYLCASSPLSLRQLNTEAFFGQGTRLTVV.